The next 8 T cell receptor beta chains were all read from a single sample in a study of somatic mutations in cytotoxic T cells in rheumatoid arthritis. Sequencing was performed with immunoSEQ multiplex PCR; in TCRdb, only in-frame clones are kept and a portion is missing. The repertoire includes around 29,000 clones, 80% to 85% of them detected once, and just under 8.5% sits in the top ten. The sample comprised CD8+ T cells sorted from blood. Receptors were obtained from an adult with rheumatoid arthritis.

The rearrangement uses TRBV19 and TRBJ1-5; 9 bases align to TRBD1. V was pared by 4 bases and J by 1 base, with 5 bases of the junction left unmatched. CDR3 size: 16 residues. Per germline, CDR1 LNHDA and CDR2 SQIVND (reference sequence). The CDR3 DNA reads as TGTGCCAGTAGTAAAGGGACAGGGTGGAGCAATCAGCCCCAGCATTTT. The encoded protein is CASSKGTGWSNQPQHF.

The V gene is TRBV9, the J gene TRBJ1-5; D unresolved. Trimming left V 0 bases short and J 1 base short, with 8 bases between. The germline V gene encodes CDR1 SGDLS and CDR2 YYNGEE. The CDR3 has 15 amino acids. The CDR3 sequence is CASSVGGSSNQPQHF. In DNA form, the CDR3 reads TGTGCCAGCAGCGTAGGAGGGTCCAGCAATCAGCCCCAGCATTTT.

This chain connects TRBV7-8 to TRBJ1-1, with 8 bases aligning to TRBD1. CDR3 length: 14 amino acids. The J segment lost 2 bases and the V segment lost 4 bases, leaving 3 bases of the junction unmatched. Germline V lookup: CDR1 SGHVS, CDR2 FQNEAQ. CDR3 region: CASSSDRGNTEAFF. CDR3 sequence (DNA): TGTGCCAGCAGCTCAGACAGGGGTAACACTGAAGCTTTCTTT.

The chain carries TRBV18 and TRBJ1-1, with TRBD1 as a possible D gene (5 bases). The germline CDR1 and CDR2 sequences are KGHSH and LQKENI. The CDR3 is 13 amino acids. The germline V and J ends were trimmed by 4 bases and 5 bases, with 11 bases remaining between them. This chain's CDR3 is CASSLRGGTEAFF. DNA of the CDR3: TGTGCCAGCTCACTCCGCGGGGGGACTGAAGCTTTCTTT.

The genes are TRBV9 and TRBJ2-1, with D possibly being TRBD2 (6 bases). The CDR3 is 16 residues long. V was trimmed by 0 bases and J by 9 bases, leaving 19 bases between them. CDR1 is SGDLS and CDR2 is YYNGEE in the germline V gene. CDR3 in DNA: TGTGCCAGCAGCGTAGAAGAACTAGCCCCCCGGAGTGAGCAGTTCTTC. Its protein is CASSVEELAPRSEQFF. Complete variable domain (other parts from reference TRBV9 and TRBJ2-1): DSGVTQTPKHLITATGQRVTLRCSPRSGDLSVYWYQQSLDQGLQFLIQYYNGEERAKGNILERFSAQQFPDLHSELNLSSLELGDSALYFCASSVEELAPRSEQFFGPGTRLTVL.

The CDR3 sequence is CASGAILPNYGYTF. The DNA of the CDR3 is TGTGCCAGCGGAGCAATTCTTCCTAACTATGGCTACACCTTC. The rearrangement links TRBV9 to TRBJ1-2; D gene ambiguous. Between the trimmed V and J ends, which lost 7 bases and 0 bases, there was a span of 13 bases. This CDR3 contains 14 residues. Germline-derived CDR1 and CDR2 are SGDLS and YYNGEE.

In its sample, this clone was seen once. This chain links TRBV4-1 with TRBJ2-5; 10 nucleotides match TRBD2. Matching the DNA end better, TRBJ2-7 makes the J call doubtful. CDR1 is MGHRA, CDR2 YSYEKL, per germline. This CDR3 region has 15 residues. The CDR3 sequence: CASSHNKRTSGEQYF. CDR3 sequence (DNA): TGCGCCAGCAGCCACAATAAGAGGACTAGCGGCGAGCAGTACTTC.

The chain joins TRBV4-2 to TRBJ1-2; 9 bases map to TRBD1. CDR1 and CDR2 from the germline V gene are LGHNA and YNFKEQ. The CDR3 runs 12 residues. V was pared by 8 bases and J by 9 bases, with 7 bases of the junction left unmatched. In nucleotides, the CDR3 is TGTGCCAGCTCAACAGGGGGCAACAGCTACACCTTC. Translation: CASSTGGNSYTF.